This TCR beta chain derives from a study of CD8+ T cells in alopecia areata. Sequencing used cDNA as its template, made by extracting RNA and reverse transcribing it. Here immunoSEQ multiplex PCR was the method, and the copy in TCRdb shows in-frame clones only, minus some. The sample lists 200,000 to 250,000 clones, 50% to 65% seen once, with under 0.5% in the top ten. This clone was observed once. Its antigen is still unknown. Findings of the study overall: Higher clonality than in normal scalp was seen in lesional scalp, especially alopecia totalis/universalis. Researchers reported that TCR sharing among patients proved less clear than in mice, possibly HLA-linked.

This receptor was taken from a human donor with alopecia areata. Sequences were derived from CD4+ T cells sorted from blood, sampled at week 0.

Written as DNA, the CDR3 is TGCAGCGTTGAAGAGACTGGGGCCAACGTCCTGACTTTC. Its protein product is CSVEETGANVLTF. V usage is TRBV29-1 and J usage is TRBJ2-6; D unclear. The V gene lost 0 bases and the J gene lost 2 bases, with 2 bases spanning the gap. The CDR3 runs 13 residues. Germline V gene data show CDR1 as SQVTM and CDR2 as ANQGSEA.